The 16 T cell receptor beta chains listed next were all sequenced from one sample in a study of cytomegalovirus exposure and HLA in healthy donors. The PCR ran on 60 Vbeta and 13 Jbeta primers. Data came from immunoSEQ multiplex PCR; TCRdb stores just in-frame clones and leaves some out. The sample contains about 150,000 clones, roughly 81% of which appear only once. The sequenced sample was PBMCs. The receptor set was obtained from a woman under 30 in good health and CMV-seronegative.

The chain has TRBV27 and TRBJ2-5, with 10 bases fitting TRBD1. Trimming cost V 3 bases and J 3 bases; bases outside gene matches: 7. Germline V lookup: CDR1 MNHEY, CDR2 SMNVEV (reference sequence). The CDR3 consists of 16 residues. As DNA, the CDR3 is TGTGCCAGCAGTTTTGGGGGCGGACAGGGGGAAGAGACCCAGTACTTC. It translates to CASSFGGGQGEETQYF.

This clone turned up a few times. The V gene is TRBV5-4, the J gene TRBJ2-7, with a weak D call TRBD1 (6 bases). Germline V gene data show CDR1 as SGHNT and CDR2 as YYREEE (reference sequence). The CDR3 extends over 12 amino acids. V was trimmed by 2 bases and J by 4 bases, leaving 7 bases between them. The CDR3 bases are TGTGCCAGCAGCTTTGGACAGTACGAGCAGTACTTC. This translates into CASSFGQYEQYF.

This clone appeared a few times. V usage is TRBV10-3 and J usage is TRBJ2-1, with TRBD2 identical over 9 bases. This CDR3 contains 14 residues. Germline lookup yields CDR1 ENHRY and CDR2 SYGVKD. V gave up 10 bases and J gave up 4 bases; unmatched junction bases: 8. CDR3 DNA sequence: TGTGCCAACAGGGTCGCGGGGGGGTACAATGAGCAGTTCTTC. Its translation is CANRVAGGYNEQFF.

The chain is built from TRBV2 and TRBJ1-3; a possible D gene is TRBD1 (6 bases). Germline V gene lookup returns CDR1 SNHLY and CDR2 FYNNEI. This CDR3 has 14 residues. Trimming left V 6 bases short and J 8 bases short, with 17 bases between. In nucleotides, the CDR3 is TGTGCCAGCAGCGCCCAGGGGCCTGGCGACACCATATATTTT. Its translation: CASSAQGPGDTIYF. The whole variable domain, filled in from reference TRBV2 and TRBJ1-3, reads EPEVTQTPSHQVTQMGQEVILRCVPISNHLYFYWYRQILGQKVEFLVSFYNNEISEKSEIFDDQFSVERPDGSNFTLKIRSTKLEDSAMYFCASSAQGPGDTIYFGEGSWLTVV.

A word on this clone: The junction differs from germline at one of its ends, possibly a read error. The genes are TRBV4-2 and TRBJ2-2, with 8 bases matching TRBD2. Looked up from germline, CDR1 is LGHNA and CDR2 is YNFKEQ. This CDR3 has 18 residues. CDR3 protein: CASNQDGVSGGDTGELFF. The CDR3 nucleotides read TGTGCCAGCAACCAAGACGGGGTGAGCGGGGGAGACACCGGGGAGCTGTTTTTT.

CDR3 amino acids: CASSSSGRERNEQFF. In DNA form, the CDR3 reads TGTGCCAGCAGCTCTAGCGGGAGAGAAAGGAATGAGCAGTTCTTC. The chain links TRBV7-9 to TRBJ2-1; 10 bases align to TRBD2. Germline assignment: CDR1 SEHNR and CDR2 FQNEAQ (reference sequence). The ends lost 4 bases at V and 7 bases at J; junction bases unmatched: 7. The length of the CDR3 is 15 residues.

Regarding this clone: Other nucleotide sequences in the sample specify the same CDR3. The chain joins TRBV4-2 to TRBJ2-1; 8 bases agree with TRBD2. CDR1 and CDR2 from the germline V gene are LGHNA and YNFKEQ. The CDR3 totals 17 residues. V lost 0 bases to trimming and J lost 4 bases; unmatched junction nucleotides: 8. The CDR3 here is CASSQEPSGSSYNEQFF. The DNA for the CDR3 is TGTGCCAGCAGCCAAGAACCAAGCGGGAGCTCGTACAATGAGCAGTTCTTC.

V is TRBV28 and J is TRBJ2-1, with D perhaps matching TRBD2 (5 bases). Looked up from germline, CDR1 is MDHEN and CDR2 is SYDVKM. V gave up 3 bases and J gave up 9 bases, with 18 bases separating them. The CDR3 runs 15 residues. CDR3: CASSFFGSFGGEQFF. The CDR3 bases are TGTGCCAGCAGTTTTTTCGGGTCGTTTGGAGGTGAGCAGTTCTTC.

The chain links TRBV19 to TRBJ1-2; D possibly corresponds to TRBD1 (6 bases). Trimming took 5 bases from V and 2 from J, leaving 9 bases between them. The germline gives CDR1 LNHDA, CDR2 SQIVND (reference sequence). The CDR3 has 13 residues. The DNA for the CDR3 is TGTGCCAGTAGTCGAGACAGGAACTATGGCTACACCTTC. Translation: CASSRDRNYGYTF.

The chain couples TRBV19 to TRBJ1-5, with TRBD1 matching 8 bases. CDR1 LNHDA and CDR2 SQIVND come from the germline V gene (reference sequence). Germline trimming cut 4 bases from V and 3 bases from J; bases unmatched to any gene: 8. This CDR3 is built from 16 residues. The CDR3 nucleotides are TGTGCCAGTAGTAAGGGATACAGGGGGGTCAATCAGCCCCAGCATTTT. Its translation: CASSKGYRGVNQPQHF.

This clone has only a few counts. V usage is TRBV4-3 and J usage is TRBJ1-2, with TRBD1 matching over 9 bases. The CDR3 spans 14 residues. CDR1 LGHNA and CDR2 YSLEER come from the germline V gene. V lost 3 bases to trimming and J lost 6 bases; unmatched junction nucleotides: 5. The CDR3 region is CASSHQTGGDGYTF. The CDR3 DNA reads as TGCGCCAGCAGCCACCAAACAGGGGGCGATGGCTACACCTTC.

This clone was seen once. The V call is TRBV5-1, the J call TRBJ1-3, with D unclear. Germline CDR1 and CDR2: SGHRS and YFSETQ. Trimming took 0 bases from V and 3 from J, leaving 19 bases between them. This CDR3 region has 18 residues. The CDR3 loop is CASSLASGWADLGNTIYF. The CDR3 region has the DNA TGCGCCAGCAGCTTGGCCAGCGGGTGGGCAGATCTTGGAAACACCATATATTTT.

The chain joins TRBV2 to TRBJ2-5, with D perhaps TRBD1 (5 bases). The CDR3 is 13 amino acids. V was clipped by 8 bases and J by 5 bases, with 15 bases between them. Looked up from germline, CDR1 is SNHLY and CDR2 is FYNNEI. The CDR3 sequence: CASHFMGQETQYF. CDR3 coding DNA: TGTGCCAGCCACTTTATGGGGCAGGAGACCCAGTACTTC.

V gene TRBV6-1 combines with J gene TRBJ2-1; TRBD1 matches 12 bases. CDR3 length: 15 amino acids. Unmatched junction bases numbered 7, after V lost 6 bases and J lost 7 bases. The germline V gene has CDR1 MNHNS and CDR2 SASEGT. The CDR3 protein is CASRGGQGAWNEQFF. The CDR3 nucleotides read TGTGCCAGCAGAGGGGGACAGGGGGCTTGGAATGAGCAGTTCTTC.

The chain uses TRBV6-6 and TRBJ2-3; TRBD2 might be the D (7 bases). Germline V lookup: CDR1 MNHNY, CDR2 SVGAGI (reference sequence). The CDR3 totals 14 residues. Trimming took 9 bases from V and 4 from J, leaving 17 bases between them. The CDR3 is CASSGGGLSDTQYF. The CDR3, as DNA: TGTGCCAGTTCTGGGGGGGGCCTCTCAGATACGCAGTATTTT.

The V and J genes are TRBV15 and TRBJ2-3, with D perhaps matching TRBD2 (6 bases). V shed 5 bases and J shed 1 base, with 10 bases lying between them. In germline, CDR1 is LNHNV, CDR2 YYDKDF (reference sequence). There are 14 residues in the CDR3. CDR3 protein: CATSYGGGTDTQYF. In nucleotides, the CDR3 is TGTGCCACCAGCTACGGAGGGGGCACAGATACGCAGTATTTT.